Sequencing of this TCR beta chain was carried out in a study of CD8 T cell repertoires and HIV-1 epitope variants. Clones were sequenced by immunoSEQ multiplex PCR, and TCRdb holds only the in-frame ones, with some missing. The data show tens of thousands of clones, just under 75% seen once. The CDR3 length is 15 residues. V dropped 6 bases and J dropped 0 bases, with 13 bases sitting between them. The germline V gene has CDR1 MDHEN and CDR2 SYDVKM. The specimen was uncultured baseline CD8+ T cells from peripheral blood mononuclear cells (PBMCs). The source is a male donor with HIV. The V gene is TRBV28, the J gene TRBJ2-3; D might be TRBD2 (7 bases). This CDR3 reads CASSRGGPSTDTQYF. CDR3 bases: TGTGCCAGCAGCCGCGGGGGCCCTAGCACAGATACGCAGTATTTT.